This T cell receptor (beta chain) was sequenced during a study of shared clonotypes between healthy human individuals. Sequenced by immunoSEQ multiplex PCR; TCRdb stores in-frame clones only, minus some. The table has approximately 1,000,000 clones, around 82% seen once. Germline CDR1 reads MNHEY; CDR2 reads SMNVEV (reference sequence). Deletions cut 6 bases from V and 2 bases from J, with 11 bases between. CDR3 size: 13 residues. Everyone who donated was a Caucasian adult who lived in Nashville, Tennessee. This clone was picked up a small number of times. The chain uses TRBV27 and TRBJ2-7; D possibly matches TRBD1 or TRBD2 (5 bases each). The TCR was taken from a young man in good health. Some clones in this sample may be carry-over from other donors' samples. The specimen sequenced was memory CD4+ T cells from PBMCs. Indicated subset: CD45RA-negative fraction. CDR3 DNA sequence: TGTGCCAGCAGCTGGGACGGAACCTACGAGCAGTACTTC. Encoded protein: CASSWDGTYEQYF.